The text below deals with one T cell receptor (beta chain). This clonotype was seen at least ten times. No antigen is known for it. One base away there is no much larger clone; base qualities are not given. This sample is drawn from a study of T cells in Graves' hyperthyroidism and ophthalmopathy (dated by TCRdb to about 2019). About the study as a whole: Peripheral blood was collected at initial diagnosis, before any treatment. Thyroid tissue and blood T-cell repertoires from several Graves' hyperthyroidism patients were also compared in the study. To identify TCR V-J signatures that set the groups apart, the researchers used a discovery cohort of 90 to 100 patients, made up of about 44 with Graves' ophthalmopathy and 57 with stable Graves' hyperthyroidism. Prospective prediction of ophthalmopathy was tested in an independent validation cohort of 18 to 20 hyperthyroidism patients and 15 to 17 patients who later progressed to ophthalmopathy. Following sampling, methimazole starting at 30 mg daily was given to hyperthyroidism patients, and high-dose intravenous methylprednisolone was given to ophthalmopathy patients. The paper describes TCR Vbeta CDR3 sequencing of 120 to 150 peripheral blood samples, made up of around 41 ophthalmopathy patients, some 80 hyperthyroidism patients and 17 progressor patients. The roughly 100 discovery patients were randomly divided into training and test sets at a 7:3 ratio.

TCR beta CDR3 regions were amplified from RNA transcripts. The first round of RT-PCR for the TCR CDR3 was performed with the HTBI primer set and the Qiagen OneStep RT-PCR kit. A second multiplex PCR round built the libraries, followed by size selection and purification. The libraries were sequenced on an Illumina HiSeq2000 using paired-end 100 bp reads. In the source study's methods: SOAPnuke was used to process the raw data, with reads discarded if the reads contained adapters or uncalled bases, had a mean Phred below 15, or lacked an exact constant-primer or identifier match. COPE v1.2.5 was used to merge the high-quality paired reads, and each unique nucleotide sequence was defined as a clonotype. MiTCR v1.1 was used to align clonotypes to the IMGT TRBV, TRBD and TRBJ reference segments. The analysis included only V-J combinations with a frequency above 0.0001, which together covered around 99% of the repertoires. A TCS score was defined as the ratio of F50 (clonal expansion) to E x V (chaos), with BLOSUM62-based TCRdist applied between CDR3 peptides within each V-J. Welch's t-statistics and random forest reduced 514 V-J features to 13, which were used in a naive Bayes classifier (R e1071). In-frame beta chains were kept once TCRdb had trimmed the public reads at Q25 with fastp and called clones with MiXCR. Identical CDR3 protein sequences are pooled into one entry, listed with their most common genes and DNA. TCRdb, not the authors, supplied the V and J calls. For this sample there are some 600,000 distinct CDR3 sequences; more than 11% appear just once. The ten largest clones capture about 5.8% of the sample.

The investigation overall reported the following: A model built on a 13 V-J signature distinguished ophthalmopathy from stable hyperthyroidism, reaching about 89% sensitivity and about 81% specificity in cross-validation and 80%/75% in testing. Sample size was not statistically predetermined, and blinding of investigators to group allocation was not performed. In validation, progression to ophthalmopathy was predicted by the model with nearly 71% sensitivity and roughly 76% specificity, a median of approximately 6.5 months before onset. Most expanded thyroid clonotypes (frequency above 0.001) were also found in blood, which suggests that blood repertoires may mirror thyroid immune responses.

The germline V gene (reference sequence) supplies CDR1 LNHNV and CDR2 YYDKDF. V loses 5 bases of germline sequence and J loses 4 bases, and the interval between the two ends is 15 bases. The CDR3 sequence holds 15 residues, the cysteine and phenylalanine included. Only CDR3 DNA remains: 45 bases, in frame from the first base. Hyperthyroidism patients were newly diagnosed, with disease duration under 2 months, and aged 18 to 65 years. Any patient with an uncontrolled infection, another autoimmune disease, pregnancy or lactation was excluded. Diagnoses were based on clinical symptoms, serum thyroxine and TRAb, thyroid ultrasound and orbital computed tomography. Blood from progressor patients was collected at the time of first diagnosis with hyperthyroidism, before any ophthalmopathy symptoms had appeared. Ficoll-Paque density gradient centrifugation was used to isolate PBMCs from approximately 10 ml of fresh peripheral blood. Progressor patients were defined as those initially diagnosed with Graves' hyperthyroidism in whom ophthalmopathy developed during follow-up. Total RNA was extracted with Trizol reagent, and quality was checked on an Agilent 2100 Bioanalyzer.

The receptor's source is a woman in her 30s with Graves' hyperthyroidism that later progressed to Graves' ophthalmopathy. The chain is made from TRBV15 and TRBJ1-5; D gene: possibly TRBD1, on 5 matching bases. Specimen: blood. The CDR3 in this case is CATSAQVTVNQPQHF. At the DNA level, the sequence is TGTGCCACCAGCGCCCAAGTGACAGTGAATCAGCCCCAGCATTTT.